The next 32 T cell receptor beta chains were all read from a single sample in a study of blood T cell repertoires in COVID-19. Sequencing used immunoSEQ multiplex PCR; TCRdb keeps in-frame clones, though not all of them. The sample has under 250,000 clones, roughly 86% seen once. The sequencing sample was made of peripheral blood. The receptor source for this set is a woman aged 65 to 85 with active or convalescent COVID-19.

This clone was counted only a few times. The V call is TRBV6-2 or TRBV6-3, the J call TRBJ2-7, with TRBD1 identical over 7 bases. The CDR3 loop spans 15 amino acids. Trimming at V came to 3 bases and at J to 0 bases, leaving 5 bases not matched to a gene. Germline V gene sequence: CDR1 MNHEY, CDR2 SVGEGT. The DNA for the CDR3 is TGTGCCAGCAGTTATTACCGGGACAGCTCCTACGAGCAGTACTTC. This codes for CASSYYRDSSYEQYF.

This clone turned up a few times. This rearrangement joins TRBV2 to TRBJ1-2, with TRBD1 matching 8 bases. The CDR3 contains 13 residues. The germline gives CDR1 SNHLY, CDR2 FYNNEI. Losses at the gene ends were 8 bases for V and 8 bases for J; bases not matched to a gene: 10. The DNA for the CDR3 is TGTGCCAGCGGTGGACAGGGCCTGGAGGGCTACACCTTC. Translating it yields CASGGQGLEGYTF.

This clone was seen just once. The J gene is TRBJ1-5, the V gene TRBV27; no definite D call. Per the germline V gene, CDR1 is MNHEY and CDR2 is SMNVEV (reference sequence). The V end was cut by 3 bases, the J end by 0 bases, with 15 bases between. This CDR3 region has 17 residues. In DNA form, the CDR3 reads TGTGCCAGCAGTTTCGCCCCCCGGGGTGCTAGCAATCAGCCCCAGCATTTT. The encoded protein is CASSFAPRGASNQPQHF.

The J gene is TRBJ2-7, the V gene TRBV6-6, with 9 bases fitting TRBD1. This CDR3 has 16 amino acids. In germline, CDR1 is MNHNY, CDR2 SVGAGI (reference sequence). V trimming: 1 base; J trimming: 5 bases; junction bases outside the gene matches: 9. CDR3 loop: CASSYFVGQGTHEQYF. CDR3 DNA: TGTGCCAGCAGTTACTTCGTGGGACAGGGAACCCACGAGCAGTACTTC.

The chain recombines TRBV7-8 with TRBJ2-7; weak D call: TRBD1 (6 bases). Germline values: CDR1 SGHVS, CDR2 FQNEAQ. The CDR3 spans 15 residues. V was trimmed by 5 bases and J by 0 bases, leaving 14 bases between them. The CDR3, as DNA: TGTGCCAGCAGCCCCAGACAGGCCAGCTCCTACGAGCAGTACTTC. Its protein is CASSPRQASSYEQYF.

The chain uses TRBV11-2 and TRBJ1-5, with 10 positions matching TRBD1. CDR1 and CDR2 (germline): SGHAT, FQNNGV. The CDR3 loop spans 16 amino acids. J gave up 4 bases and V 0 bases, and 3 bases lay outside the gene matches. CDR3 sequence reads: CASSLEGTGVNQPQHF. CDR3 nucleotides: TGTGCCAGCAGCTTAGAGGGGACAGGGGTTAATCAGCCCCAGCATTTT.

V usage is TRBV3-1 (or the pseudogene TRBV3-2) and J usage is TRBJ2-2, with TRBD2 identical over 10 bases. With 4 bases clipped from V and 4 bases from J, the junction kept 9 bases outside the gene matches. The CDR3 length is 17 residues. Per germline, CDR1 LGHDT and CDR2 YNNKEL (reference sequence). For the CDR3, the DNA is TGTGCCAGCAGCCCTTATAGCGGGGGGCGGAGCACCGGGGAGCTGTTTTTT. This encodes CASSPYSGGRSTGELFF.

The V and J genes are TRBV6-2 or TRBV6-3 and TRBJ1-1; 7 bases are a match to TRBD1. Germline V lookup: CDR1 MNHEY, CDR2 SVGEGT. Germline trimming cut 5 bases from V and 8 bases from J; bases unmatched to any gene: 8. CDR3 length: 13 residues. The CDR3 loop reads CASSRGRDSEAFF. In nucleotides, the CDR3 is TGTGCCAGCAGTCGGGGTCGGGACAGCGAAGCTTTCTTT.

This chain uses TRBV24-1 with TRBJ1-5; D may be TRBD1 (5 bases). This CDR3 region has 14 residues. Germline CDR1 is KGHDR and CDR2 is SFDVKD. V lost 12 bases to trimming and J lost 6 bases, with 20 bases between them. The CDR3 DNA reads as TGTGCCTCGGGGGGAGGCAGGGAGGGTCAGCCCCAGCATTTT. It encodes CASGGGREGQPQHF.

This sequence joins TRBV5-4 and TRBJ2-5; D ambiguous. From germline, CDR1 is SGHNT and CDR2 YYREEE (reference sequence). CDR3 size: 14 residues. Between the trimmed V and J ends, which lost 4 bases and 7 bases, there was a span of 17 bases. The CDR3 sequence: CASSQIDSEGTQYF. The CDR3 DNA follows: TGTGCCAGCAGCCAAATCGACTCCGAAGGGACCCAGTACTTC.

J is TRBJ1-1 and V is TRBV6-6; D gene ambiguous. With 3 bases removed from V and 7 bases from J, the gap between germline ends came to 6 bases. The CDR3 spans 11 residues. The germline V gene has CDR1 MNHNY and CDR2 SVGAGI (reference sequence). In DNA form, the CDR3 reads TGTGCCAGCAGTTATCTAGGTGAAGCTTTCTTT. Translation: CASSYLGEAFF.

This clone showed up just once. V and J are TRBV15 and TRBJ1-6; 9 bases agree with TRBD1. The CDR3 is 13 residues long. With 6 bases clipped from V and 8 bases from J, the junction kept 2 bases outside the gene matches. CDR1 is LNHNV, CDR2 YYDKDF, per germline (reference sequence). CDR3 in amino acids: CATRGQGDSPLHF. The CDR3 region has the DNA TGTGCCACCAGGGGACAGGGTGATTCACCCCTCCACTTT.

V and J are TRBV6-4 and TRBJ2-3, with D possibly matching TRBD2 (5 bases). Trimming took 5 bases from V and 2 from J, leaving 14 bases between them. Germline CDR1 reads MRHNA; CDR2 reads SNTAGT. The CDR3 runs to 15 residues. CDR3 protein: CASSSSGAHTDTQYF. DNA for the CDR3: TGTGCCAGCAGTTCCAGCGGCGCCCACACAGATACGCAGTATTTT.

This clone was recorded once. The rearrangement links TRBV6-6 to TRBJ2-1, with 7 bases aligning to TRBD2. The junction had 9 bases not matched to a gene; V was cut back by 5 bases and J by 8 bases. The CDR3 has 14 residues. Per the germline V gene, CDR1 is MNHNY and CDR2 is SVGAGI (reference sequence). This CDR3 is CASSAVGLADEQFF. CDR3 nucleotide sequence: TGTGCCAGCAGTGCCGTCGGGCTAGCGGATGAGCAGTTCTTC.

V and J are TRBV6-4 and TRBJ1-1; 7 bases line up with TRBD1. Germline-derived CDR1 and CDR2 are MRHNA and SNTAGT. This CDR3 contains 14 residues. V was clipped by 8 bases and J by 1 base; unmatched bases: 7. CDR3 coding DNA: TGTGCCAGCCGTATCCAGGGGGGGAACACTGAAGCTTTCTTT. Encoded protein: CASRIQGGNTEAFF.

V is TRBV7-2 and J is TRBJ1-1; the D gene is possibly TRBD1 (5 bases). This CDR3 is 15 amino acids long. Germline V gene data show CDR1 as SGHTA and CDR2 as FQGNSA. The V end lost 1 base, the J end lost 0 bases, and 9 bases lay between the germline ends. The chain's CDR3 is CASSLVGGLNTEAFF. CDR3 bases: TGTGCCAGCAGCTTAGTTGGGGGGTTGAACACTGAAGCTTTCTTT.

CDR3 in amino acids: CASSLSTGGNTIYF. The CDR3 DNA reads as TGTGCCAGCTCACTCTCGACGGGTGGAAACACCATATATTTT. The chain has TRBV18 and TRBJ1-3; D is unclear. V was pared by 4 bases and J by 3 bases, with 10 bases between. Germline CDR1 is KGHSH and CDR2 is LQKENI. This CDR3 region has 14 residues.

The V and J genes are TRBV6-5 and TRBJ2-3; TRBD2 agrees at 7 bases. CDR1 MNHEY and CDR2 SVGAGI come from the germline V gene. This CDR3 is 13 amino acids long. Trimming cost V 8 bases and J 7 bases; bases outside gene matches: 9. The DNA for the CDR3 is TGTGCCAGCGGAGATACAGCGGGAAATACGCAGTATTTT. Its protein is CASGDTAGNTQYF.

In this sample, this clone turned up a few times. The gene calls are TRBV6-2 or TRBV6-3 and TRBJ2-7; TRBD2 aligns across 10 bases. The germline CDR1 and CDR2 sequences are MNHEY and SVGEGT. The CDR3 loop spans 15 amino acids. Trimming cost V 2 bases and J 5 bases; bases outside gene matches: 6. CDR3 DNA sequence: TGTGCCAGCAGTTACAAGCGGGGGGGCAACGACGAGCAGTACTTC. The encoded protein is CASSYKRGGNDEQYF.

The chain uses TRBV3-1 (or the pseudogene TRBV3-2) and TRBJ1-2; TRBD1 aligns across 9 bases. The length of the CDR3 is 14 residues. CDR1 is LGHDT and CDR2 is YNNKEL in the germline V gene (reference sequence). V lost 4 bases, J lost 8 bases, and 8 bases stayed unmatched. Here the CDR3 DNA reads TGTGCCAGCAGCCCCCCGGACAGGGGTCGAGGCTACACCTTC. Its translation: CASSPPDRGRGYTF.

This chain joins TRBV24-1 and TRBJ1-6; possibly TRBD1 for D (5 bases). From germline, CDR1 is KGHDR and CDR2 SFDVKD. The CDR3 runs 17 residues. V lost 8 bases and J 8 bases, leaving 24 bases between the germline ends. CDR3 sequence reads: CATIPPPMGRWYSPLHF. The CDR3 DNA is TGTGCCACCATTCCCCCCCCAATGGGGCGATGGTATTCACCCCTCCACTTT.

The chain is built from TRBV18 and TRBJ2-7; the D is unclear. This CDR3 comprises 15 residues. Germline assignment: CDR1 KGHSH and CDR2 LQKENI. V lost 3 bases, J lost 0 bases, and 12 bases lay in between. The CDR3 nucleotides read TGTGCCAGCTCACCTGGCCCCACCAGCTCCTACGAGCAGTACTTC. This sequence encodes CASSPGPTSSYEQYF.

The DNA for the CDR3 is TGTGCCAGCAGCCAAGTACGGACAGGGTCTGGCTACACCTTC. This encodes CASSQVRTGSGYTF. V is TRBV14 and J is TRBJ1-2; 8 bases agree with TRBD1. The germline V gene has CDR1 SGHDN and CDR2 FVKESK. The ends lost 1 base at V and 7 bases at J; junction bases unmatched: 5. The CDR3 sequence is 14 residues long.

The rearrangement links TRBV12-3 or TRBV12-4 to TRBJ1-1, with a possible D match to TRBD1 (5 bases). The length of the CDR3 is 13 residues. The ends were cut back, 8 bases at V and 3 bases at J, with 13 bases in the middle. The CDR3 sequence is CASQTRQYTEAFF. In nucleotides, the CDR3 is TGTGCCAGCCAAACTCGACAGTACACTGAAGCTTTCTTT.

The count of this clone is one. The chain couples TRBV7-2 to TRBJ2-5; 8 nucleotides match TRBD2. J gave up 5 bases and V 5 bases, and 10 bases lay outside the gene matches. The CDR3 contains 15 residues. The germline gives CDR1 SGHTA, CDR2 FQGNSA. The CDR3 DNA sequence: TGTGCCAGCAGCAAACAGCGGGGGCCAGGGGAGACCCAGTACTTC. Encoded protein: CASSKQRGPGETQYF.

The chain combines TRBV7-3 with TRBJ2-1, with TRBD2 matching 8 bases. Germline CDR1 and CDR2: SGHTA and FQGTGA. V gave up 4 bases and J gave up 2 bases; unmatched junction bases: 7. This CDR3 region has 16 residues. Here the CDR3 reads CASSSLTGGPYNEQFF. In DNA, the CDR3 is TGTGCCAGCAGCTCTCTGACGGGGGGGCCCTACAATGAGCAGTTCTTC.

V is TRBV6-5 and J is TRBJ1-1; D uncertain. There are 13 residues in the CDR3. The germline gives CDR1 MNHEY, CDR2 SVGAGI. With 6 bases removed from V and 1 base from J, the gap between germline ends came to 9 bases. DNA for the CDR3: TGTGCCAGCAGCACCCCGGGGAACACTGAAGCTTTCTTT. It is translated as CASSTPGNTEAFF.

The gene calls are TRBV19 and TRBJ1-2, with a possible D match to TRBD1 (6 bases). V dropped 0 bases and J dropped 4 bases, with 15 bases sitting between them. Per the germline V gene, CDR1 is LNHDA and CDR2 is SQIVND (reference sequence). This CDR3 comprises 16 residues. The CDR3 spells CASSIDPRDILYGYTF. Written as DNA, the CDR3 is TGTGCCAGTAGTATAGATCCCCGGGACATCCTCTATGGCTACACCTTC.

The J gene is TRBJ1-3, the V gene TRBV7-2; D is uncertain. The germline gives CDR1 SGHTA, CDR2 FQGNSA. The CDR3 extends over 15 amino acids. Trimming stripped 0 bases from V and 3 bases from J, with 9 bases between. The CDR3 nucleotides are TGTGCCAGCAGCTTAGCCCTCCCCGTTGGAAACACCATATATTTT. This gives the protein CASSLALPVGNTIYF. The full variable domain, its missing parts supplied by reference TRBV7-2 and TRBJ1-3, is GAGVSQSPSNKVTEKGKDVELRCDPISGHTALYWYRQSLGQGLEFLIYFQGNSAPDKSGLPSDRFSAERTGGSVSTLTIQRTQQEDSAVYLCASSLALPVGNTIYFGEGSWLTVV.

The V call is TRBV7-9, the J call TRBJ1-4; 7 nucleotides match TRBD1. CDR1 and CDR2 from the germline V gene are SEHNR and FQNEAQ (reference sequence). Germline trimming cut 5 bases from V and 6 bases from J; bases unmatched to any gene: 9. The CDR3 loop spans 15 amino acids. The CDR3 reads CASSRGAGGDEKLFF. CDR3 DNA: TGTGCCAGCAGCCGTGGCGCAGGGGGAGATGAAAAACTGTTTTTT.

This clone occurred a few times. The genes are TRBV7-2 and TRBJ1-1; D might be TRBD1 (5 bases). The CDR3 sequence is 14 residues long. V dropped 3 bases and J dropped 4 bases, with 12 bases sitting between them. Germline CDR1 reads SGHTA; CDR2 reads FQGNSA. The CDR3 nucleotides are TGTGCCAGCAGCTTTCGGCAGGGCTTCACTGAAGCTTTCTTT. Translation: CASSFRQGFTEAFF.

Only a few counts were recorded for this clone. This chain connects TRBV27 to TRBJ2-2; TRBD1 matches 8 bases. Losses at the gene ends were 6 bases for V and 4 bases for J; bases not matched to a gene: 7. The CDR3 has 15 residues. The germline CDR1 and CDR2 sequences are MNHEY and SMNVEV (reference sequence). The CDR3 region has the DNA TGTGCCAGCAGGGTGGACAGGGCTGTCACCGGGGAGCTGTTTTTT. It is translated as CASRVDRAVTGELFF.